These T cell receptor beta chains were read from a single sample in a study of cytomegalovirus exposure and HLA in healthy donors. The repertoire was sequenced with immunoSEQ multiplex PCR; TCRdb's copy has only in-frame clones and lacks some. This table holds nearly 200,000 clones, more than 60% found once. The source material was PBMCs. The receptors derive from a woman under 40 in good health and CMV-seropositive. The CDR3 runs from the conserved cysteine through the conserved F or W. The D gene is left open where the match is weak. Clone size is given for some rows only: seen once, a few or many times, or a class if the clone is expanded.

abundance	d_gene	v_gene	j_gene	CDR3aa	CDR3nt
.	.	TRBV7-2	TRBJ2-1	CASSIYNEQFF	TGTGCCAGCAGCATATACAATGAGCAGTTCTTC
.	TRBD1	TRBV19	TRBJ1-1	CASSQGAWGTEAFF	TGTGCCAGTAGTCAGGGGGCTTGGGGCACTGAAGCTTTCTTT
.	.	TRBV29-1	TRBJ2-7	CSVVSTHTYEQYF	TGCAGCGTTGTAAGTACCCATACCTACGAACAGTACTTC
.	.	TRBV30	TRBJ1-2	CAWSVPGGYTF	TGTGCCTGGAGTGTACCAGGGGGCTACACCTTC
.	TRBD1	TRBV5-5	TRBJ1-4	CASTHRGLNEKLFF	TGTGCCAGCACCCACAGGGGCTTGAATGAAAAACTGTTTTTT
.	TRBD1	TRBV2	TRBJ1-2	CASRLQGANYGYTF	TGTGCCAGCAGACTACAGGGGGCTAACTATGGCTACACCTTC
.	.	TRBV2	TRBJ2-5	CASTPREQETQYF	TGTGCCAGCACCCCCCGAGAACAAGAGACCCAGTACTTC
once	TRBD1	TRBV29-1	TRBJ2-3	CSTLTGGTDTQYF	TGCAGCACGTTGACAGGGGGAACAGATACGCAGTATTTT
.	TRBD1	TRBV7-3	TRBJ2-3	CASSLTGQDPDTQYF	TGTGCCAGCAGCTTAACAGGACAGGACCCAGATACGCAGTATTTT
.	TRBD2	TRBV11-1	TRBJ2-1	CASSRLAGAQYNEQFF	TGTGCCAGCAGCCGACTAGCGGGGGCGCAATACAATGAGCAGTTCTTC
.	TRBD2	TRBV7-2	TRBJ2-5	CASSFTSGWQETQYF	TGTGCCAGCAGCTTTACTAGCGGGTGGCAAGAGACCCAGTACTTC
once	TRBD2	TRBV5-1	TRBJ2-2	CASSPYSGGNTGELFF	TGCGCCAGCAGCCCTTATAGCGGGGGGAACACCGGGGAGCTGTTTTTT
.	TRBD2	TRBV7-2	TRBJ2-7	CASRSGLAAYEQYF	TGTGCCAGCAGATCAGGACTAGCGGCCTACGAGCAGTACTTC
.	TRBD2	TRBV7-2	TRBJ2-5	CASRGLAAMGETQYF	TGTGCCAGCAGGGGACTAGCGGCAATGGGAGAGACCCAGTACTTC
.	TRBD1	TRBV9	TRBJ1-1	CASSVGTGGHDTEAFF	TGTGCCAGCAGCGTAGGGACAGGGGGCCATGACACTGAAGCTTTCTTT
few	TRBD1	TRBV7-6	TRBJ1-2	CASSLGPPGGSYGYTF	TGTGCCAGCAGCCTCGGGCCTCCAGGGGGAAGCTATGGCTACACCTTC
few	TRBD1	TRBV5-4	TRBJ2-2	CASSPLRGLTGELFF	TGTGCCAGCAGCCCGCTCAGGGGGTTGACCGGGGAGCTGTTTTTT
.	.	TRBV2	TRBJ2-3	CASSDLGGASTDTQYF	TGTGCCAGCAGTGACTTGGGGGGGGCCAGCACAGATACGCAGTATTTT
.	.	TRBV27	TRBJ2-7	CASRRKPGPQGYEQYF	TGTGCCAGCAGGAGGAAACCCGGGCCCCAGGGGTACGAGCAGTACTTC
.	.	TRBV30	TRBJ1-1	CAWSLGVDTEAFF	TGTGCCTGGAGTTTAGGGGTAGACACTGAAGCTTTCTTT
.	TRBD1	TRBV7-9	TRBJ1-2	CASGLGQGVDGYTF	TGTGCCAGCGGACTAGGACAGGGGGTAGATGGCTACACCTTC
.	.	TRBV11-2	TRBJ2-5	CASSLGQFQETQYF	TGTGCCAGCAGCTTAGGACAGTTTCAAGAGACCCAGTACTTC
.	.	TRBV5-4	TRBJ2-7	CASSLEGAYEQYF	TGTGCCAGCAGCTTGGAAGGGGCCTACGAGCAGTACTTC
.	TRBD2	TRBV7-9	TRBJ2-1	CASSLGLAETYNEQFF	TGTGCCAGCAGCTTAGGACTAGCGGAGACCTACAATGAGCAGTTCTTC
once	.	TRBV28	TRBJ2-3	CASSPVGATSEDTQYF	TGTGCCAGCAGCCCTGTAGGGGCGACCTCGGAAGATACGCAGTATTTT
.	.	TRBV7-2	TRBJ2-1	CASSLEPGKGEQFF	TGTGCCAGCAGCTTAGAGCCAGGGAAGGGGGAGCAGTTCTTC
.	TRBD1	TRBV23-1	TRBJ1-2	CASSQGQGSNGYTF	TGCGCCAGCAGTCAAGGACAGGGTTCGAATGGCTACACCTTC
.	TRBD2	TRBV7-2	TRBJ2-3	CASSLGGGGTDTQYF	TGTGCCAGCAGCTTAGGCGGGGGAGGGACAGATACGCAGTATTTT
.	TRBD2	TRBV18	TRBJ2-3	CASSPTAGSTDTQYF	TGTGCCAGCTCACCAACAGCGGGAAGCACAGATACGCAGTATTTT
once	TRBD2	TRBV5-1	TRBJ2-3	CASSPGTSGISDTQYF	TGCGCCAGCAGCCCGGGGACTAGCGGGATCTCAGATACGCAGTATTTT
.	.	TRBV4-3	TRBJ1-3	CASSQEPTTGNTIYF	TGCGCCAGCAGCCAGGAACCGACTACTGGAAACACCATATATTTT
few	TRBD2	TRBV11-2	TRBJ2-1	CASSRLLASNEQFF	TGTGCCAGCAGCCGATTACTAGCGAGCAATGAGCAGTTCTTC
.	.	TRBV7-3	TRBJ2-3	CASSSTGGIGDTQYF	TGTGCCAGCAGTTCAACGGGGGGCATCGGAGATACGCAGTATTTT
.	TRBD2	TRBV6-5	TRBJ2-3	CASTPAGAFGDTQYF	TGTGCCAGCACTCCAGCGGGAGCGTTTGGAGATACGCAGTATTTT
.	.	TRBV5-4	TRBJ1-6	CASSVRDIGSPLHF	TGTGCCAGCAGCGTCCGGGACATAGGTTCACCCCTCCACTTT
.	.	TRBV30	TRBJ1-1	CAWSVQAGVGEAFF	TGTGCCTGGAGTGTCCAGGCGGGGGTGGGTGAAGCTTTCTTT
few	.	TRBV19	TRBJ1-5	CASSIDLDQPQHF	TGTGCCAGTAGTATAGATCTTGATCAGCCCCAGCATTTT
.	.	TRBV5-1	TRBJ2-2	CASSAQGWEVTGELFF	TGCGCCAGCAGCGCACAGGGTTGGGAAGTGACCGGGGAGCTGTTTTTT
few	TRBD1	TRBV4-1	TRBJ1-3	CASSRQGIILSGNTIYF	TGCGCCAGCAGCCGACAGGGGATAATACTCTCTGGAAACACCATATATTTT
few	.	TRBV7-6	TRBJ1-2	CASSLKGWGYTF	TGTGCCAGCAGCTTAAAGGGGTGGGGCTACACCTTC
.	TRBD1	TRBV6-5	TRBJ1-2	CASRSSGQGAGYTF	TGTGCCAGCAGGTCCTCGGGACAGGGCGCTGGCTACACCTTC
.	TRBD1	TRBV29-1	TRBJ1-2	CSGSGDRGKATF	TGCAGCGGTTCCGGGGACAGGGGTAAGGCTACCTTC
.	.	TRBV11-2	TRBJ1-5	CASSLGSSNQPQHF	TGTGCCAGCAGCTTAGGCAGTAGCAATCAGCCCCAGCATTTT
.	TRBD2	TRBV4-1	TRBJ2-1	CASSQDPAGANYNEQFF	TGCGCCAGCAGCCAAGATCCGGCGGGAGCCAATTACAATGAGCAGTTCTTC
once	.	TRBV7-2	TRBJ2-1	CASSVTGSSYNEQFF	TGTGCCAGCAGCGTAACGGGTAGCTCCTACAATGAGCAGTTCTTC
.	.	TRBV9	TRBJ2-7	CASSTQGQSYEQYF	TGTGCCAGCAGTACGCAAGGACAGTCCTACGAGCAGTACTTC
.	TRBD2	TRBV28	TRBJ2-1	CASSKSSGGEFF	TGTGCCAGCAGTAAATCTAGCGGGGGAGAGTTCTTC
.	.	TRBV20-1	TRBJ2-4	CSANIKNIQYF	TGCAGTGCTAACATCAAAAACATTCAGTACTTC
.	.	TRBV4-2	TRBJ2-5	CASSQESHSLETQYF	TGTGCCAGCAGCCAAGAATCCCACAGCTTGGAGACCCAGTACTTC
few	TRBD1	TRBV5-1	TRBJ2-3	CASTRTGPNTDTQYF	TGCGCCAGCACCCGGACAGGGCCTAACACAGATACGCAGTATTTT
.	.	TRBV5-1	TRBJ2-1	CASSQYGDSYNEQFF	TGCGCCAGCAGTCAGTACGGGGACTCCTACAATGAGCAGTTCTTC
.	TRBD2	TRBV27	TRBJ2-3	CASSSGLAGYTDTQYF	TGTGCCAGCAGTTCTGGACTAGCGGGATACACAGATACGCAGTATTTT
once	.	TRBV5-8	TRBJ2-7	CASSPQILYEQYF	TGTGCCAGCAGCCCCCAGATCCTCTACGAGCAGTACTTC
.	.	TRBV30	TRBJ1-1	CAWSLQHTEAFF	TGTGCCTGGAGTCTACAGCACACTGAAGCTTTCTTT
once	.	TRBV9	TRBJ2-1	CASSPRLVDEQFF	TGTGCCAGCAGCCCCAGACTAGTCGATGAGCAGTTCTTC
.	.	TRBV5-1	TRBJ1-1	CASSFKQGKGWDTEAFF	TGCGCCAGCAGCTTTAAACAGGGAAAGGGGTGGGACACTGAAGCTTTCTTT
few	.	TRBV6-5	TRBJ1-1	CASRTVRSYTEAFF	TGTGCCAGCAGGACCGTTAGGAGTTACACTGAAGCTTTCTTT
.	.	TRBV7-9	TRBJ2-2	CAGTLAGFSPGELFF	TGTGCCGGCACCCTCGCGGGATTTTCTCCCGGGGAGCTGTTTTTT